The clone carrying this T cell receptor beta chain showed up many times. No antigen is known for it. One end of the junction fails to match germline, which may point to a read error. Researchers reported that TCR beta cDNA libraries carried unique molecular identifiers. TCRdb reprocessed the PCR reads via MiXCR and lists one record per CDR3 protein. The top ten hold roughly 13% of the sample, which has around 400,000 distinct CDR3 sequences, around 33% seen once. Per the germline V gene, CDR1 is SGHRS and CDR2 is YFSETQ. This CDR3 is 13 amino acids long. The data were obtained in a study of post-analysis software for immune sequencing data. Study findings and constraints: TRBV5-6, TRBV5-1 and TRBV20-1 belonged to a set of a handful of TRBV segments that were more frequent in patients than controls.

The clonotype originates from a girl aged 5 to 17 with multiple sclerosis. This chain uses TRBV5-1 with TRBJ2-7; D may be TRBD2 (6 bases). What was sequenced was blood. The CDR3 DNA reads TGTGCCAGCAGCCCTCCCGGGAGTTACGAGCAGTACTTC. Amino acid sequence: CASSPPGSYEQYF.